This T cell receptor beta chain originates from a study of blood T cell repertoires in COVID-19. Repertoires were generated with immunoSEQ multiplex PCR, while TCRdb's copy carries only in-frame clones and drops some. The sample gives about 140,000 clones, roughly 86% of which show up once; about 10% is in the top ten. The J segment lost 5 bases and the V segment lost 5 bases, leaving 16 bases of the junction unmatched. There are 17 residues in the CDR3. Per the germline V gene, CDR1 is MNHNY and CDR2 is SVGAGI (reference sequence). The chain links TRBV6-6 to TRBJ2-5; 8 bases align to TRBD1. The source material was peripheral blood. The sequence derives from a man between 45 and 60 years old with active or convalescent COVID-19. CDR3 sequence (DNA): TGTGCCAGCAGTCACCCACCCAGGACAGGGTCAAGGGAGACCCAGTACTTC. Amino acids: CASSHPPRTGSRETQYF.